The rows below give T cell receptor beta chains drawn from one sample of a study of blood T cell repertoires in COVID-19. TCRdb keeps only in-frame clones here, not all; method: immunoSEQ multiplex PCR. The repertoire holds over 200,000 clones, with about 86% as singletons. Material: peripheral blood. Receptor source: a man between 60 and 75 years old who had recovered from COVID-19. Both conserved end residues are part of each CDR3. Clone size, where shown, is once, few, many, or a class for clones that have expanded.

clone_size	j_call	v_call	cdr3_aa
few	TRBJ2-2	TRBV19	CASREGAPDTGELFF
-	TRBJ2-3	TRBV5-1	CASSLAGGSDTQYF
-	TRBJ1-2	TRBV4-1	CASSQDQDRGLVDGYTF
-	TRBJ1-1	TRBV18	CASSGTVDTEAFF
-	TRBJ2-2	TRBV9	CASSPHPLQHTGELFF
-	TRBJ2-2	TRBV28	CASSVGGAMNTGELFF
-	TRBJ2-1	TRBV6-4	CASSLAGGAPFF
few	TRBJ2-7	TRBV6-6	CASRYSGDEQYF
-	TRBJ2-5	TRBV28	CASSASSGRRETQYF
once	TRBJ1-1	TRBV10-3	CAISEAGTSNTEAFF
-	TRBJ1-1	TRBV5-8	CASSLAWEGNTEAFF
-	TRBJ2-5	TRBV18	CASSPQGNQETQYF
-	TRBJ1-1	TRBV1	CTSSPDRANTEAFF
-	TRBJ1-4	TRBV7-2	CASSPPGTANEKLFF
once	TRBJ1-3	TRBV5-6	CASSLPGTGGDGNTIYF
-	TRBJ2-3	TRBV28	CASSSAGSRDTQYF
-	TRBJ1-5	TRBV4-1	CASSQDPLSVSNQPQHF
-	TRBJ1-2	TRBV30	CAWSRGGETGYGYTF
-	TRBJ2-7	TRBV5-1	CASSPGDAPYEQYF
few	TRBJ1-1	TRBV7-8	CASSPRLLGGRVEAFF
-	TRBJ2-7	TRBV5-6	CASSLVGLRGPYEQYF
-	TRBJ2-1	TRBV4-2	CASSQLAGARNEQFF
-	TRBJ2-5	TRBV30	CAWSIQGETQYF
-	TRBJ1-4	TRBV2	CASSEAGGEKLFF
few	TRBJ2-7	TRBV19	CASSQSGGAYEQYF
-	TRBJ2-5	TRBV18	CASSPLPGTSKETQYF
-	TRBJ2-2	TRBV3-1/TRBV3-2	CASSQVYGAGELFF
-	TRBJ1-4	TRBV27	CASGYRGSHEKLFF
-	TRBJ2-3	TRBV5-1	CASSERESDTQYF
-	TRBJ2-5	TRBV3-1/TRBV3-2	CASSQGQGTGQETQYF
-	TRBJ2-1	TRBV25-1	CACRGQGLNEQFF
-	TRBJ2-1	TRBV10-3	CATRRESSYNEQFF